The entry below gives a single TCR beta chain sequence along with its context. Its specificity is not known. Germline V gene lookup returns CDR1 MNHEY and CDR2 SVGAGI. The CDR3 has 13 residues. V lost 8 bases and J lost 3; bases outside the gene matches: 4. Some clones are missing from TCRdb's copy, which holds only in-frame ones; the method was immunoSEQ multiplex PCR. This table holds approximately 90,000 clones, 80% to 90% found once. These data originate in a study of T cell responses to AZD1222 COVID-19 vaccine. Study-level results: CD4 TCRs associated with vaccination spanned spike, dominating at 160-218 and 743-854. Just a handful of AZD1222 recipients were seropositive at baseline.

Sample: peripheral blood, taken on day 0 of AZD1222 vaccination. This TCR was sampled from an adult in good health. This chain uses TRBV6-5 with TRBJ2-7; 10 nucleotides line up with TRBD1. This CDR3 is CASGTGDNYEQYF. The CDR3, as DNA: TGTGCCAGCGGGACAGGGGACAACTACGAGCAGTACTTC.